This TCR beta chain was identified during a study of cytomegalovirus exposure and HLA in healthy donors. Study-level findings and limits: According to the study, some 160 TCR beta chains were cytomegalovirus-associated.

As concerns this clone: Its specificity is unknown.

Primers included in the PCR were 60 Vbeta and 13 Jbeta primers. Profiling relied on immunoSEQ multiplex PCR, and the TCRdb table lists in-frame clones only, not all of them. The sample holds 30,000 to 40,000 clones. Germline CDR1 reads SGHKS; CDR2 reads YYEKEE (reference sequence). The V gene end was trimmed by 4 bases and the J gene end by 4 bases; junction bases not matched to a gene: 3. This CDR3 spans 13 amino acids. This chain joins TRBV5-5 and TRBJ2-7; 9 bases map to TRBD1. Sequences were obtained from PBMCs. This receptor was identified in a human donor in good health. The CDR3 spells CASSRQGDYEQYF. The CDR3 nucleotides read TGTGCCAGCAGCCGACAGGGGGATTACGAGCAGTACTTC.